Below are 21 T cell receptor beta chains sequenced from a single sample in a study of T cell repertoires in cytomegalovirus infection. MiXCR was run by TCRdb on the reads, yielding one entry per CDR3 protein. The profile covers 400,000 to 600,000 distinct CDR3 sequences, with under 55% appearing a single time and 43% taken by the ten largest. Their cognate antigens are unknown. The sequenced sample was cultured PBMCs, obtained from culture after CMV antigen stimulation. These receptors came from a human donor in good health (CMV status not recorded). Some clones in this sample may be carry-over from other donors' samples.

The V call is TRBV7-9, the J call TRBJ2-5, with 8 bases matching TRBD1. CDR3 length equals 14 residues. Germline assignment: CDR1 SEHNR and CDR2 FQNEAQ (reference sequence). Germline trimming cut 4 bases from V and 5 bases from J; bases unmatched to any gene: 6. The CDR3 here is CASSWTGIRETQYF. CDR3 DNA: TGTGCCAGCAGCTGGACAGGGATTAGGGAGACCCAGTACTTC.

The V and J genes are TRBV28 and TRBJ2-5, with D possibly called TRBD1 or TRBD2 (6 bases each). In germline, CDR1 is MDHEN, CDR2 SYDVKM. Trimming cost V 8 bases and J 2 bases, with 15 bases left between them. The CDR3 totals 14 residues. The CDR3 sequence: CASALGGGQETQYF. CDR3 sequence (DNA): TGTGCCAGCGCCCTAGGAGGGGGGCAAGAGACCCAGTACTTC.

The rearrangement joins TRBV5-1 to TRBJ2-5; TRBD2 matches 7 bases. This CDR3 contains 14 residues. From germline, CDR1 is SGHRS and CDR2 YFSETQ. The V segment lost 1 base and the J segment 4 bases; nucleotides outside the gene matches: 4. CDR3 in amino acids: CASSLTWGGETQYF. The DNA for the CDR3 is TGCGCCAGCAGCTTGACATGGGGGGGAGAGACCCAGTACTTC.

At least ten counts were recorded for this clonotype. This rearrangement joins TRBV7-2 to TRBJ1-1, with a weak D call TRBD1 (5 bases). Trimming pared 5 bases from V and 1 base from J, leaving 17 bases between. This CDR3 spans 16 amino acids. Per the germline V gene, CDR1 is SGHTA and CDR2 is FQGNSA. The CDR3, as DNA: TGTGCCAGCAGCCCAAGGGGAGGTACAGCGAACACTGAAGCTTTCTTT. This encodes CASSPRGGTANTEAFF.

This clonotype was found many times. The chain has TRBV7-2 and TRBJ2-7; D gene ambiguous. The CDR3 covers 15 residues. The germline gives CDR1 SGHTA, CDR2 FQGNSA. V gave up 1 base and J gave up 3 bases, with 13 bases separating them. In DNA, the CDR3 is TGTGCCAGCAGCTTAGGGGGTAGTCTAATCTACGAGCAGTACTTC. This encodes CASSLGGSLIYEQYF.

There are a few counts of this clonotype. The V gene is TRBV7-8, the J gene TRBJ1-5; D not resolved. V gave up 1 base and J gave up 1 base, with 11 bases separating them. This CDR3 is 16 amino acids long. Germline assignment: CDR1 SGHVS and CDR2 FQNEAQ. The CDR3 DNA reads TGTGCCAGCAGCTTAGAACCCCGCAGAAGCAATCAGCCCCAGCATTTT. Amino acids: CASSLEPRRSNQPQHF.

J is TRBJ2-4 and V is TRBV6-2 or TRBV6-3, with 10 bases matching TRBD1. The V gene end was trimmed by 4 bases and the J gene end by 6 bases; junction bases not matched to a gene: 6. This CDR3 contains 15 residues. Germline V lookup: CDR1 MNHEY, CDR2 SVGEGT. CDR3 DNA sequence: TGTGCCAGCAGTTGGAGACAGGGGGCTGGAAACATTCAGTACTTC. This gives the protein CASSWRQGAGNIQYF.

In its sample, this clonotype was seen a few times. The gene calls are TRBV7-2 and TRBJ2-3; 12 nucleotides align to TRBD2. CDR3 size: 19 residues. Germline trimming cut 1 base from V and 5 bases from J; bases unmatched to any gene: 13. From germline, CDR1 is SGHTA and CDR2 FQGNSA. Written as DNA, the CDR3 is TGTGCCAGCAGCTTAGGGGGGTCTAGCGGGAGGGCGCGTGGAGATACGCAGTATTTT. This gives the protein CASSLGGSSGRARGDTQYF.

The chain combines TRBV6-5 with TRBJ2-3; 11 nucleotides align to TRBD2. The V gene's germline CDR1 is MNHEY and CDR2 SVGAGI. Trimming took 2 bases from V and 4 from J; bases not matched to a gene: 5. The CDR3 has 16 amino acids. CDR3 bases: TGTGCCAGCAGTTACAGGCTAGCGGGGGGAGCAGATACGCAGTATTTT. It encodes CASSYRLAGGADTQYF.

The genes are TRBV6-1 and TRBJ2-7; 9 bases map to TRBD1. The germline V gene encodes CDR1 MNHNS and CDR2 SASEGT. Unmatched junction bases numbered 10, after V lost 6 bases and J lost 4 bases. The CDR3 runs to 15 residues. The CDR3 region is CASSRGTGGMYEQYF. DNA for the CDR3: TGTGCCAGCAGCCGGGGCACAGGGGGCATGTACGAGCAGTACTTC.

This chain links TRBV7-2 with TRBJ1-2; the D gene is possibly TRBD1 (5 bases). CDR1 is SGHTA, CDR2 FQGNSA, per germline. CDR3 length: 13 amino acids. The V end lost 4 bases, the J end lost 4 bases, and 10 bases lay between the germline ends. The CDR3 protein is CASSSGTLYGYTF. The CDR3 DNA is TGTGCCAGCAGCTCCGGGACCCTCTATGGCTACACCTTC.

This sequence joins TRBV7-9 and TRBJ2-3, with D hard to call. This CDR3 contains 14 residues. Germline V CDR1 and CDR2: SEHNR, FQNEAQ (reference sequence). V dropped 6 bases and J dropped 4 bases, with 14 bases sitting between them. The CDR3 coding sequence is TGTGCCAGCAGTCGGGTACCTCAATCAGATACGCAGTATTTT. As protein: CASSRVPQSDTQYF.

This clonotype was seen only a few times. This chain uses TRBV12-3 or TRBV12-4 with TRBJ1-4; D is perhaps TRBD1 (5 bases). This CDR3 has 14 amino acids. The ends were cut back, 5 bases at V and 2 bases at J, with 9 bases in the middle. Here the CDR3 DNA reads TGTGCCAGCAGTGAGGGGATGACTAATGAAAAACTGTTTTTT. The encoded protein is CASSEGMTNEKLFF.

The chain couples TRBV6-5 to TRBJ2-3; D may be TRBD2 (7 bases). Trimming shortened V by 5 bases and J by 6 bases, and 21 bases separated the two germline ends. This CDR3 spans 16 amino acids. Per the germline V gene, CDR1 is MNHEY and CDR2 is SVGAGI. CDR3 sequence reads: CASSPPGWGGRDTQYF. The CDR3 bases are TGTGCCAGCAGTCCACCTGGGTGGGGGGGCCGGGATACGCAGTATTTT.

The J gene is TRBJ1-5, the V gene TRBV6-6, with D unresolved. The germline gives CDR1 MNHNY, CDR2 SVGAGI (reference sequence). The V end was cut by 2 bases, the J end by 7 bases, with 18 bases between. The CDR3 runs to 16 residues. This CDR3 reads CASSYVPEKVDQPQHF. The CDR3 nucleotides are TGTGCCAGCAGTTACGTGCCCGAAAAAGTAGACCAGCCCCAGCATTTT.

In regard to this clonotype: At one boundary the junction diverges from the germline segment, which might be a read error. The J gene is TRBJ1-2, the V gene TRBV7-4, with unresolved D. The V gene's germline CDR1 is SGHVT and CDR2 SQSDAQ. The CDR3 runs to 14 residues. The CDR3 protein is CASSPASTNYGYAF. For the CDR3, the DNA is TGTGCCAGCAGCCCCGCATCGACTAACTATGGCTACGCCTTC.

In this sample, this clonotype turned up many times. The chain links TRBV7-2 to TRBJ2-3; D might be TRBD1 or TRBD2, each matching 5 bases. V dropped 3 bases and J dropped 0 bases, with 13 bases sitting between them. The CDR3 covers 16 residues. Germline CDR1 is SGHTA and CDR2 is FQGNSA. The CDR3 bases are TGTGCCAGCAGCTTGCAAGGGACGCAGAGCACAGATACGCAGTATTTT. It specifies CASSLQGTQSTDTQYF. The variable domain in full, completed from reference TRBV7-2 and TRBJ2-3, reads GAGVSQSPSNKVTEKGKDVELRCDPISGHTALYWYRQSLGQGLEFLIYFQGNSAPDKSGLPSDRFSAERTGGSVSTLTIQRTQQEDSAVYLCASSLQGTQSTDTQYFGPGTRLTVL.

This CDR3 reads CASSQPIGDTQYF. In DNA, the CDR3 is TGCGCCAGCAGCCAACCAATAGGAGATACGCAGTATTTT. The chain uses TRBV4-1 and TRBJ2-3; D not resolved. The V end lost 2 bases, the J end lost 5 bases, and 8 bases lay between the germline ends. There are 13 residues in the CDR3. Germline V gene data show CDR1 as MGHRA and CDR2 as YSYEKL.

The chain couples TRBV12-3 or TRBV12-4 to TRBJ2-1; D gene uncertain. The germline V and J ends were trimmed by 3 bases and 4 bases, with 7 bases remaining between them. CDR3 length: 13 residues. The CDR3 loop reads CASSFASYNEQFF. The CDR3 DNA reads as TGTGCCAGCAGTTTTGCGAGTTACAATGAGCAGTTCTTC.

The sample holds a few counts of this clonotype. The chain recombines TRBV27 with TRBJ2-7; D is undetermined. V was trimmed by 5 bases and J by 3 bases, leaving 14 bases between them. Germline V CDR1 and CDR2: MNHEY, SMNVEV (reference sequence). The CDR3 extends over 14 amino acids. The CDR3 DNA reads as TGTGCCAGCAGTCCCAACGGACCCTACTACGAGCAGTACTTC. Protein: CASSPNGPYYEQYF.

V and J are TRBV7-2 and TRBJ2-7, with TRBD2 identical over 7 bases. The trim removed 5 bases at V and 0 bases at J, leaving 4 bases unmatched. Germline values: CDR1 SGHTA, CDR2 FQGNSA. The CDR3 is 14 amino acids. CDR3 sequence: CASSPSGYSYEQYF. CDR3 DNA sequence: TGTGCCAGCAGCCCTAGCGGTTACTCCTACGAGCAGTACTTC.